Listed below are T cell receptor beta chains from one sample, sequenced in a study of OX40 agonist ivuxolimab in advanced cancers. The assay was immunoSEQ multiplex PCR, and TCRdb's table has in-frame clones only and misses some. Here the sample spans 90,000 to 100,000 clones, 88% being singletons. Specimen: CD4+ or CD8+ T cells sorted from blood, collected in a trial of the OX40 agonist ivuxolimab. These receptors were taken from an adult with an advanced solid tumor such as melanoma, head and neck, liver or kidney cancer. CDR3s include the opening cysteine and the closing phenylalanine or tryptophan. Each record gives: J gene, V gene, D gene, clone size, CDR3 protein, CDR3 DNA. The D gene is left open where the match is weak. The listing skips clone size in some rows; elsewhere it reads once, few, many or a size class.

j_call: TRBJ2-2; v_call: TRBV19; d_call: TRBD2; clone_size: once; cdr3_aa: CASSIDSGRANTGELFF; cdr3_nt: TGTGCCAGTAGTATCGATAGCGGGAGGGCGAACACCGGGGAGCTGTTTTTT
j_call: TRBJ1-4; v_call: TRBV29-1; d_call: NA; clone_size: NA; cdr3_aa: CSVRYREKLFF; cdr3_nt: TGCAGCGTGAGATACCGTGAAAAACTGTTTTTT
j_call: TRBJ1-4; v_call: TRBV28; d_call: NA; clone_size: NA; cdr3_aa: CASSPGSTNEKLFF; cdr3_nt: TGTGCCAGCAGCCCAGGGTCAACTAATGAAAAACTGTTTTTT
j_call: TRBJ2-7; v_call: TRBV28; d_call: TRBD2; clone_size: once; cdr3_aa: CASSSPGLAGSYEQYF; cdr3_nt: TGTGCCAGCAGTTCTCCCGGACTAGCGGGCTCCTACGAGCAGTACTTC
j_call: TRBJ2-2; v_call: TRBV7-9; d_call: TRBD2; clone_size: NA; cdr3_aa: CASSSRGLAGAPNTGELFF; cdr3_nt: TGTGCCAGCAGCTCAAGGGGACTAGCGGGAGCACCGAACACCGGGGAGCTGTTTTTT
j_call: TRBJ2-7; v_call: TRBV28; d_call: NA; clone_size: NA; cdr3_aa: CASSSRGGLVRYEQYF; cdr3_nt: TGTGCCAGCAGTTCGAGGGGGGGGCTGGTGCGCTACGAGCAGTACTTC
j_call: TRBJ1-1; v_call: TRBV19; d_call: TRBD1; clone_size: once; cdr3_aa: CASILRVGTGVNTEAFF; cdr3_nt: TGTGCCAGTATTCTACGGGTCGGGACAGGGGTTAACACTGAAGCTTTCTTT
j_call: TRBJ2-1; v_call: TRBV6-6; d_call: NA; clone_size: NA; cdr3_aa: CASSYPSGDNEQFF; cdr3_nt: TGTGCCAGCAGTTACCCCAGCGGTGACAATGAGCAGTTCTTC
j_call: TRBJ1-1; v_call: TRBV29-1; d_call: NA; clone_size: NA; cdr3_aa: CSVLAGNTEAFF; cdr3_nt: TGCAGCGTACTAGCCGGGAACACTGAAGCTTTCTTT
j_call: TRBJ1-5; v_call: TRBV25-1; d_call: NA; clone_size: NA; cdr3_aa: CASQGYSNQPQHF; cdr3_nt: TGTGCCAGCCAGGGGTATAGCAATCAGCCCCAGCATTTT
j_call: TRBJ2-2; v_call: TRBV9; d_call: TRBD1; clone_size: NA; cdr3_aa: CASSLRGQFDPGELFF; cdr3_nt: TGTGCCAGCAGCCTTAGGGGACAGTTCGACCCCGGGGAGCTGTTTTTT
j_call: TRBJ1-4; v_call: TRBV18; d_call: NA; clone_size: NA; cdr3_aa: CASSPPGLEEKLFF; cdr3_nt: TGTGCCAGCTCACCACCGGGGCTAGAGGAAAAACTGTTTTTT
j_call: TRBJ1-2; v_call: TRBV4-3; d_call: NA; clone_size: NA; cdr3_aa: CASSHRQPQGSGYTF; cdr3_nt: TGCGCCAGCAGCCACAGACAGCCCCAGGGGTCTGGCTACACCTTC
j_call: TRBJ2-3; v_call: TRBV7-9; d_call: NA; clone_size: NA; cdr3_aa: CASSSEGRVDTQYF; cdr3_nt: TGTGCCAGCAGCTCGGAGGGCCGGGTAGATACGCAGTATTTT